The rows below give T cell receptor beta chains drawn from one sample of a study of T cells expressing NK-cell markers. TCRdb reprocessed the 5' RACE reads and keeps a single row for each CDR3 protein, giving no DNA. This listing includes 550,000 to 600,000 distinct CDR3 sequences. The sequenced sample consisted of blood T cells: a sorted CD56 or NKG2C T cell subset, CD4+ or CD8+ T cells, or bulk PBMC T cells (not recorded which). The receptors stem from a man younger than 35 in good health. Both conserved end residues are part of each CDR3. The order of the fields is CDR3 length, J gene, V gene, CDR3 protein.

length: 12; J: TRBJ2-3; V: TRBV15; CDR3: CATAHRGDTQYF
length: 15; J: TRBJ2-7; V: TRBV4-3; CDR3: CASSQDWRENYEQYF
length: 15; J: TRBJ1-1; V: TRBV15; CDR3: CATSRDRERDTEAFF
length: 13; J: TRBJ2-3; V: TRBV7-2; CDR3: CASSSVATDTQYF
length: 15; J: TRBJ2-1; V: TRBV18; CDR3: CASSPDISGKNEQFF
length: 15; J: TRBJ1-1; V: TRBV5-1; CDR3: CASSLGGGGKTEAFF
length: 15; J: TRBJ2-2; V: TRBV4-1; CDR3: CASSQGGSGSGELFF
length: 11; J: TRBJ1-6; V: TRBV6-5; CDR3: CASSSGAPLHF
length: 13; J: TRBJ1-2; V: TRBV6-6; CDR3: CASSQGTGSGYTF
length: 15; J: TRBJ1-2; V: TRBV18; CDR3: CASSLEEGVRGGYTF
length: 12; J: TRBJ2-7; V: TRBV9; CDR3: CASSVVGGRQYF
length: 11; J: TRBJ2-7; V: TRBV6-2/TRBV6-3; CDR3: CASWFYGKQYF
length: 17; J: TRBJ2-7; V: TRBV15; CDR3: CATSRRTGALEAYEQYF
length: 20; J: TRBJ2-1; V: TRBV27; CDR3: CASSFLPFLSGKRTYNEQFF
length: 13; J: TRBJ1-2; V: TRBV12-3/TRBV12-4; CDR3: CASSYGWDYGYTF
length: 16; J: TRBJ2-5; V: TRBV20-1; CDR3: CSARGIYGRAGETQYF
length: 13; J: TRBJ2-6; V: TRBV25-1; CDR3: CASRGFGANVLTF
length: 18; J: TRBJ2-5; V: TRBV5-1; CDR3: CASNFPDSDPSIQETQYF
length: 14; J: TRBJ2-4; V: TRBV12-3/TRBV12-4; CDR3: CASSSQASKNIQYF
length: 15; J: TRBJ2-5; V: TRBV12-3/TRBV12-4; CDR3: CASSLLGTPGETQYF
length: 15; J: TRBJ2-7; V: TRBV5-1; CDR3: CASSLASASGHEQYF
length: 14; J: TRBJ2-1; V: TRBV5-1; CDR3: CASTKAGVSNEQFF
length: 15; J: TRBJ1-6; V: TRBV27; CDR3: CASSLSAGGSSPLHF
length: 15; J: TRBJ2-2; V: TRBV20-1; CDR3: CSAPTSGSPTGELFF
length: 17; J: TRBJ2-2; V: TRBV3-1; CDR3: CASSQGSSGSFAGELFF
length: 12; J: TRBJ2-1; V: TRBV12-3/TRBV12-4; CDR3: CASSLIPLAPFF
length: 14; J: TRBJ2-3; V: TRBV7-8; CDR3: CASSLKRGGDTQYF
length: 15; J: TRBJ2-7; V: TRBV28; CDR3: CASIALGQESYEQYF
length: 14; J: TRBJ2-3; V: TRBV6-1; CDR3: CASSLVGGVDTQYF
length: 16; J: TRBJ2-5; V: TRBV28; CDR3: CASSSAAGPWGETQYF
length: 13; J: TRBJ1-2; V: TRBV10-3; CDR3: CAISPTGEVGYTF
length: 13; J: TRBJ1-2; V: TRBV20-1; CDR3: CSARKQGFYGYTF
length: 16; J: TRBJ2-3; V: TRBV4-3; CDR3: CASSQDPATAADTQYF
length: 15; J: TRBJ2-1; V: TRBV20-1; CDR3: CSASGGGTSVQEQFF
length: 11; J: TRBJ2-7; V: TRBV5-6; CDR3: CASSREGEQYF
length: 16; J: TRBJ1-5; V: TRBV7-9; CDR3: CASSPTSGGSNQPQHF
length: 17; J: TRBJ2-1; V: TRBV11-2; CDR3: CASRRLLGLAGYNEQFF
length: 15; J: TRBJ1-4; V: TRBV25-1; CDR3: CASSEYQGANEKLFF
length: 15; J: TRBJ2-1; V: TRBV5-1; CDR3: CASSSRGQGTNEQFF
length: 14; J: TRBJ1-1; V: TRBV15; CDR3: CATSRAPRAYEAFF
length: 14; J: TRBJ1-5; V: TRBV5-1; CDR3: CASSLRGNLTPQHF
length: 16; J: TRBJ2-3; V: TRBV27; CDR3: CASSPPGGVTTDTQYF
length: 20; J: TRBJ2-3; V: TRBV6-2/TRBV6-3; CDR3: CASSYDLAGGTYLSTDTQYF
length: 11; J: TRBJ2-5; V: TRBV5-4; CDR3: CATGGRETQYF
length: 18; J: TRBJ2-1; V: TRBV5-1; CDR3: CASSLPDRGSSSYNEQFF
length: 11; J: TRBJ2-7; V: TRBV6-6; CDR3: CASSWSYEQYF
length: 18; J: TRBJ2-4; V: TRBV11-2; CDR3: CASSPLTRGARESHHQYF
length: 16; J: TRBJ2-2; V: TRBV11-1; CDR3: CASSWRTSGTAGELFF
length: 14; J: TRBJ2-1; V: TRBV13; CDR3: CASSLALGLSEQFF
length: 15; J: TRBJ2-7; V: TRBV20-1; CDR3: CSARVFKPLSYEQYF
length: 15; J: TRBJ2-2; V: TRBV10-3; CDR3: CAIMRTRIDTGELFF
length: 14; J: TRBJ2-1; V: TRBV11-2; CDR3: CASSLDPGGVEQFF
length: 15; J: TRBJ2-3; V: TRBV5-1; CDR3: CASSGGAGSTDTQYF
length: 11; J: TRBJ1-6; V: TRBV29-1; CDR3: CSVEDLAGLHF
length: 16; J: TRBJ2-1; V: TRBV5-1; CDR3: CASTLGGGGLYNEQFF